One sample yielded the 21 T cell receptor beta chains listed below, sequenced in a study of CD4 T cell repertoires in COVID-19. These memory T cells were uncultured and sequenced directly after ex vivo isolation. The repertoire was sequenced with immunoSEQ multiplex PCR; TCRdb's copy has only in-frame clones and lacks some. The sample lists about 24,000 clones; nearly 95% were seen once. The sample here was circulating follicular helper CD4+ T cells (cTfh) from blood, taken before the COVID-19 pandemic. These receptors came from a human donor who had COVID-19.

The gene calls are TRBV19 and TRBJ2-1; D remains ambiguous. Germline loops: CDR1 LNHDA, CDR2 SQIVND (reference sequence). The CDR3 is 14 amino acids. V lost 4 bases, J lost 8 bases, and 15 bases lay in between. The DNA for the CDR3 is TGTGCCAGTAGTACGCAGGCGCAAGGCCATGAGCAGTTCTTC. Translated: CASSTQAQGHEQFF.

The chain recombines TRBV4-1 with TRBJ2-7, with 9 bases aligning to TRBD1. CDR1 is MGHRA and CDR2 is YSYEKL in the germline V gene. The J segment lost 1 base and the V segment lost 4 bases, leaving 8 bases of the junction unmatched. The CDR3 spans 16 residues. CDR3 sequence: CASSPRSGTGSYEQYF. In DNA, the CDR3 is TGCGCCAGCAGCCCCCGATCCGGGACAGGGTCCTACGAGCAGTACTTC.

This clone turned up a few times. The chain links TRBV19 to TRBJ1-5; D possibly corresponds to TRBD1 (6 bases). V was cut by 5 bases and J by 2 bases, with 13 bases left in between. CDR1 and CDR2 (germline): LNHDA, SQIVND (reference sequence). There are 15 residues in the CDR3. Here the CDR3 reads CASSGGQGGNQPQHF. The CDR3 nucleotides read TGTGCCAGTAGTGGGGGACAAGGGGGCAATCAGCCCCAGCATTTT.

The chain links TRBV7-8 to TRBJ2-2, with D maybe TRBD1 (6 bases). Germline V gene sequence: CDR1 SGHVS, CDR2 FQNEAQ. The CDR3 loop spans 14 amino acids. V shed 6 bases and J shed 4 bases, with 12 bases lying between them. CDR3 amino acids: CASRPGASTGELFF. CDR3 bases: TGTGCCAGCAGGCCAGGGGCGAGCACCGGGGAGCTGTTTTTT. Filled out from reference TRBV7-8 and TRBJ2-2, the complete variable domain reads GAGVSQSPRYKVAKRGQDVALRCDPISGHVSLFWYQQALGQGPEFLTYFQNEAQLDKSGLPSDRFFAERPEGSVSTLKIQRTQQEDSAVYLCASRPGASTGELFFGEGSRLTVL.

V is TRBV30 and J is TRBJ1-5; weak D call: TRBD1 (5 bases). Germline CDR1 is GTSNPN and CDR2 is SVGIG (reference sequence). This CDR3 is 15 amino acids long. Trimming took 2 bases from V and 3 from J, leaving 14 bases between them. The CDR3 nucleotides are TGTGCCTGGAGTAGGTGGAGGGGTCTCAATCAGCCCCAGCATTTT. It encodes CAWSRWRGLNQPQHF.

The gene calls are TRBV4-2 and TRBJ2-1; 8 bases map to TRBD2. Germline loops: CDR1 LGHNA, CDR2 YNFKEQ. The CDR3 is made up of 16 amino acids. The V segment lost 1 base and the J segment 5 bases; nucleotides outside the gene matches: 7. The CDR3 DNA reads TGTGCCAGCAGCCAAGTGAAACTAGCGGCAGACAATGAGCAGTTCTTC. Translation: CASSQVKLAADNEQFF.

The chain recombines TRBV6-6 with TRBJ2-2, with TRBD1 matching 7 bases. The CDR3 covers 16 residues. Per the germline V gene, CDR1 is MNHNY and CDR2 is SVGAGI (reference sequence). Unmatched junction bases numbered 14, after V lost 7 bases and J lost 6 bases. CDR3 sequence: CASTPRGPGNSGELFF. The CDR3 nucleotides read TGTGCCAGCACCCCTAGGGGGCCTGGGAATTCCGGGGAGCTGTTTTTT.

The chain employs TRBV11-2 and TRBJ2-7, with 11 bases aligning to TRBD1. Germline assignment: CDR1 SGHAT and CDR2 FQNNGV. This CDR3 spans 16 amino acids. V was pared by 4 bases and J by 2 bases, with 7 bases of the junction left unmatched. CDR3 region: CASSSLPGQGAYEQYF. CDR3 nucleotides: TGTGCCAGCAGCTCGCTACCGGGACAGGGGGCCTACGAGCAGTACTTC.

The chain couples TRBV19 to TRBJ1-6, with 7 bases fitting TRBD1. Germline CDR1 reads LNHDA; CDR2 reads SQIVND (reference sequence). The CDR3 consists of 16 residues. Losses at the gene ends were 5 bases for V and 6 bases for J; bases not matched to a gene: 10. The CDR3 region has the DNA TGTGCCAGTAGTGACGGCGGGGACAGCCTTAATTCACCCCTCCACTTT. Its protein product is CASSDGGDSLNSPLHF.

This sequence joins TRBV9 and TRBJ1-2, with a weak D call TRBD1 (5 bases). V was cut by 2 bases and J by 7 bases, with 12 bases left in between. The CDR3 runs to 13 residues. The germline CDR1 and CDR2 sequences are SGDLS and YYNGEE. Written as DNA, the CDR3 is TGTGCCAGCAGCGTCACTGTTAGGGGTGGCTACACCTTC. Translating gives CASSVTVRGGYTF.

The rearrangement joins TRBV7-9 to TRBJ1-2; possible D gene TRBD1, 5 bases. Germline CDR1 is SEHNR and CDR2 is FQNEAQ (reference sequence). V lost 5 bases and J lost 5, with 15 bases in between. CDR3 length: 14 amino acids. The CDR3 DNA reads as TGTGCCAGCAGCATCGACAGTATCCTTTATGGCTACACCTTC. The encoded protein is CASSIDSILYGYTF.

The chain carries TRBV5-6 and TRBJ1-3; perhaps TRBD1 as D (5 bases). Germline loops: CDR1 SGHDT, CDR2 YYEEEE. V lost 4 bases, J lost 6 bases, and 20 bases lay in between. The CDR3 consists of 16 residues. The CDR3 nucleotides are TGTGCCAGCAGCCGGAGGGCGTTGGGGGGTGAAAACACCATATATTTT. Translation: CASSRRALGGENTIYF.

This rearrangement joins TRBV6-1 to TRBJ2-7; D not certain. Looked up from germline, CDR1 is MNHNS and CDR2 is SASEGT. The V end was cut by 2 bases, the J end by 7 bases, with 6 bases between. This CDR3 region has 11 residues. The chain's CDR3 is CASSEFGEQYF. For the CDR3, the DNA is TGTGCCAGCAGTGAATTCGGGGAGCAGTACTTC.

The rearrangement uses TRBV9 and TRBJ2-5, with D possibly being TRBD1 (6 bases). The CDR3 has 18 residues. Germline CDR1 and CDR2: SGDLS and YYNGEE. The V gene lost 2 bases and the J gene lost 0 bases, with 20 bases spanning the gap. CDR3 coding DNA: TGTGCCAGCAGCGTCAGACCCCTCCGAACAGGGAACCAAGAGACCCAGTACTTC. This translates into CASSVRPLRTGNQETQYF.

In regard to this clone: The identical CDR3 is also encoded by other nucleotide sequences in the sample. The chain's CDR3 is CATSRGQGAFVAPAYEQYF. The CDR3 DNA is TGTGCCACCAGCAGAGGACAGGGGGCGTTCGTGGCACCCGCCTACGAGCAGTACTTC. This chain connects TRBV15 to TRBJ2-7; 10 bases map to TRBD1. The CDR3 runs to 19 residues. CDR1 LNHNV and CDR2 YYDKDF come from the germline V gene (reference sequence). V was pared by 1 base and J by 2 bases, with 14 bases of the junction left unmatched.

The chain couples TRBV10-2 to TRBJ2-2; 11 bases fit TRBD2. Looked up from germline, CDR1 is WSHSY and CDR2 is SAAADI. The CDR3 runs 17 residues. The V and J ends lost 3 bases and 11 bases, in that order; junction bases with no gene match: 14. CDR3 sequence reads: CASSEVGIAGGPRELFF. In DNA, the CDR3 is TGCGCCAGCAGTGAAGTTGGAATAGCGGGAGGGCCCAGAGAGCTGTTTTTT.

Only one count was recorded for this clone. The rearrangement joins TRBV6-5 to TRBJ1-2; 12 bases are shared with TRBD1. CDR3 length equals 15 residues. From germline, CDR1 is MNHEY and CDR2 SVGAGI. V gave up 6 bases and J gave up 6 bases; unmatched junction bases: 8. CDR3 nucleotide sequence: TGTGCCAGCAGAGCAACCGGGACAGGGGGCCATGGCTACACCTTC. Residues: CASRATGTGGHGYTF.

The chain links TRBV5-1 to TRBJ2-7, with D possibly TRBD1 on 5 matching bases. The ends were cut back, 4 bases at V and 1 base at J, with 9 bases in the middle. The CDR3 totals 13 residues. Per the germline V gene, CDR1 is SGHRS and CDR2 is YFSETQ. For the CDR3, the DNA is TGCGCCAGCAGCGGGCCAGGGTCCTACGAGCAGTACTTC. Translation: CASSGPGSYEQYF.

The chain couples TRBV19 to TRBJ2-7; 13 nucleotides match TRBD2. The CDR3 loop spans 15 amino acids. The germline V gene has CDR1 LNHDA and CDR2 SQIVND (reference sequence). Trimming cost V 5 bases and J 3 bases; bases outside gene matches: 4. CDR3 in DNA: TGTGCCAGTAGTGGACTAGCGGGGGCCCGCTACGAGCAGTACTTC. Protein: CASSGLAGARYEQYF.

This chain connects TRBV6-1 to TRBJ1-2; a weak D match, TRBD1 (6 bases). Germline V gives CDR1 MNHNS, CDR2 SASEGT. The CDR3 covers 15 residues. V was cut by 4 bases and J by 7 bases, with 19 bases left in between. CDR3 bases: TGTGCCAGCAGTGCGGACTCCCAGGGGCTCGGTGGCTACACCTTC. This codes for CASSADSQGLGGYTF.

As concerns this clone: Other nucleotide sequences from this sample produce the same CDR3. The CDR3 coding sequence is TGTGCCAGCTCACCGGGACAGACCTATGGCTACACCTTC. Translated, it gives CASSPGQTYGYTF. The chain has TRBV18 and TRBJ1-2; 7 nucleotides align to TRBD1. The CDR3 sequence is 13 residues long. The J segment lost 4 bases and the V segment lost 3 bases, leaving 2 bases of the junction unmatched. The V gene's germline CDR1 is KGHSH and CDR2 LQKENI.